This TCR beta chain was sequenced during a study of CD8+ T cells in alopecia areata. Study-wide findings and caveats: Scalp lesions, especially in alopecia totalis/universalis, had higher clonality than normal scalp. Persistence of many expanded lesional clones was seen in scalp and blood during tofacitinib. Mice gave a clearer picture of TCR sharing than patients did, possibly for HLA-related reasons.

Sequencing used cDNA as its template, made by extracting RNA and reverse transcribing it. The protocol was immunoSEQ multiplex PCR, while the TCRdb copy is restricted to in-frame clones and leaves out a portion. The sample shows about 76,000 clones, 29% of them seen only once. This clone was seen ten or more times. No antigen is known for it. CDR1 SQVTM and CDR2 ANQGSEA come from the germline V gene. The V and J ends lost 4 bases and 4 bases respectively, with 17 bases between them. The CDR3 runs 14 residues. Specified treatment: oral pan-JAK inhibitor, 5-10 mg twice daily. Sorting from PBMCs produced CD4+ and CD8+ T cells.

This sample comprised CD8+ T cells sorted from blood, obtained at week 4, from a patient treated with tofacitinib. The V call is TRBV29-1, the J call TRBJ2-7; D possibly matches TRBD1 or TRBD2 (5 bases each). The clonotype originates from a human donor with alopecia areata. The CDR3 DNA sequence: TGCAGCGTTGGGGATTGGCAGGGCGGGTACGAGCAGTACTTC. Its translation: CSVGDWQGGYEQYF.